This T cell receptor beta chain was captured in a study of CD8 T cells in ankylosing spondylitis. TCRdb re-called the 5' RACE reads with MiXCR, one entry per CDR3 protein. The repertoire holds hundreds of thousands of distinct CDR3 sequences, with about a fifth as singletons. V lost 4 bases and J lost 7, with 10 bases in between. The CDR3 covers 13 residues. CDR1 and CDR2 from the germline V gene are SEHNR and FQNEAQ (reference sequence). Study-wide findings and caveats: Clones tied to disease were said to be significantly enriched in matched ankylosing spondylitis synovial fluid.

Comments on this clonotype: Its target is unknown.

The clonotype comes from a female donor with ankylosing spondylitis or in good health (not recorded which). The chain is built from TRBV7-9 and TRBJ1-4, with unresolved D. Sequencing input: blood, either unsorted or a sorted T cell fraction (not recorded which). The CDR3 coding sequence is TGTGCCAGCAGCTCGGGTTACGGTGAAAAACTGTTTTTT. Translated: CASSSGYGEKLFF.